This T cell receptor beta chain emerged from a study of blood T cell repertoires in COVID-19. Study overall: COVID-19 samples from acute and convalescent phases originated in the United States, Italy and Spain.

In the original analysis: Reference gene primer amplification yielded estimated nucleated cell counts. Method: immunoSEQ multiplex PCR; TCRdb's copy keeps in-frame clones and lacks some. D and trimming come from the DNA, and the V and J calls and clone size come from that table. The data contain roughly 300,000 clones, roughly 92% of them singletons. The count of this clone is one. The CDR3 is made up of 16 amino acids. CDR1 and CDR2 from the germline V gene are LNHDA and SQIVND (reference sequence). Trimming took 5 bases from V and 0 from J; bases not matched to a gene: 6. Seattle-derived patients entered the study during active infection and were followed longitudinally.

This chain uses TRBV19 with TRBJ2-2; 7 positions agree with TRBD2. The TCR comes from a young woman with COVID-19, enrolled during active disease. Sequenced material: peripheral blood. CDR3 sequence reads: CASSPEGGSNTGELFF. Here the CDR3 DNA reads TGTGCCAGTAGTCCCGAGGGAGGGTCGAACACCGGGGAGCTGTTTTTT.